This TCR beta chain was obtained from a study of T cell repertoires in cytomegalovirus infection. Study overall: Indications of both CMV infection and matching HLA type were provided by public TCR beta signatures.

Study-level results: What dominated the ex vivo response were HLA-C-restricted CMV-specific TCR beta clonotypes. CMV carriers with the relevant HLA were identified by cumulative public TCR beta family frequency.

Germline CDR1 MDHEN, CDR2 SYDVKM. The CDR3 is 18 residues long. The J segment lost 2 bases and the V segment lost 5 bases, leaving 14 bases of the junction unmatched. This clonotype turned up a few times. Its specificity is not known. MiXCR, run by TCRdb on the reads, gives a single entry per CDR3 protein. The data show fewer than 250,000 distinct CDR3 sequences, roughly 22% seen once. This chain connects TRBV28 to TRBJ1-3; 8 bases align to TRBD1. The sequence was obtained from a human donor in good health (CMV status not recorded). Some clones in this sample may be carry-over from other donors' samples. The sequenced sample was CD8+ T cells from PBMCs. Here the CDR3 reads CASSIGWDRPEAGNTIYF. The DNA of the CDR3 is TGTGCCAGCAGTATCGGGTGGGACAGGCCAGAAGCTGGAAACACCATATATTTT.